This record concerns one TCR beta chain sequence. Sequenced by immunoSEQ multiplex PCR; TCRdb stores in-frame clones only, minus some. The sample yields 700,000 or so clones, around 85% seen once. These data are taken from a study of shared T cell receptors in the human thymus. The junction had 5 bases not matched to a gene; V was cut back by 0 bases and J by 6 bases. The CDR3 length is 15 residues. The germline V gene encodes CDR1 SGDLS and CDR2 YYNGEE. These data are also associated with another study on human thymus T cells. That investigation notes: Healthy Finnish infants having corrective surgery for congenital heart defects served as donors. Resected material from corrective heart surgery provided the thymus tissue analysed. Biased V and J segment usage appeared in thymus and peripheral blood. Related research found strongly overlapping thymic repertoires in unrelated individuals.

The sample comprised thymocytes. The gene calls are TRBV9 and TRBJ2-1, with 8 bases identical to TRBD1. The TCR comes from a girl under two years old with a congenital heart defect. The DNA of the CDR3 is TGTGCCAGCAGCGTAGAAAACGGGACAGGCAATGAGCAGTTCTTC. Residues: CASSVENGTGNEQFF.